Listed below are T cell receptor beta chains from one sample, sequenced in a study of blood T cells in healthy people across ages. TCRdb fed the 5' RACE reads into MiXCR, producing one record per CDR3 protein. Here the sample spans around 990,000 distinct CDR3 sequences, approximately 25% being singletons. These data also formed part of another study, on T cells of mothers and their children.

What was sequenced was blood. These receptors were collected from a girl aged 2-10 years in good health. Each CDR3 is given without its conserved first and last residue. The order of the fields is CDR3 protein, clone size, V gene, J gene, D gene. The D gene is left open where the match is weak. Not every row has a clone size; where given, it reads once, few, many or a size class.

CDR3 protein: SARGGENYEQY
clone size: few
V gene: TRBV20-1
J gene: TRBJ2-7
D gene: TRBD2

CDR3 protein: ASMVSNEQF
clone size: few
V gene: TRBV7-9
J gene: TRBJ2-1
D gene: .

CDR3 protein: ASRPGGRDGYT
clone size: .
V gene: TRBV7-2
J gene: TRBJ1-2
D gene: .

CDR3 protein: ASSDEAGDVYEQY
clone size: .
V gene: TRBV7-9
J gene: .
D gene: TRBD2

CDR3 protein: ASSYSDFNSPLH
clone size: .
V gene: TRBV6-6
J gene: TRBJ1-6
D gene: .

CDR3 protein: ASSRSGTTGANVLT
clone size: .
V gene: TRBV27
J gene: TRBJ2-6
D gene: .

CDR3 protein: ASSASGATGELF
clone size: few
V gene: TRBV2
J gene: TRBJ2-2
D gene: .

CDR3 protein: ASSGKGNEQY
clone size: .
V gene: TRBV9
J gene: TRBJ2-7
D gene: .

CDR3 protein: ASSLGQSGGEKLF
clone size: .
V gene: TRBV5-1
J gene: TRBJ1-4
D gene: .

CDR3 protein: SVGRREGPDTQY
clone size: few
V gene: TRBV29-1
J gene: TRBJ2-3
D gene: TRBD2

CDR3 protein: ASGYRQLSRSGANVLT
clone size: few
V gene: TRBV12-5
J gene: TRBJ2-6
D gene: .

CDR3 protein: ASSVNPFYQPQH
clone size: many
V gene: TRBV9
J gene: TRBJ1-5
D gene: .

CDR3 protein: ATSDLLGSSYNEQF
clone size: .
V gene: TRBV24-1
J gene: TRBJ2-1
D gene: .

CDR3 protein: ASSSQGLKSNEQY
clone size: .
V gene: TRBV4-1
J gene: TRBJ2-7
D gene: .

CDR3 protein: SVTAGGPYKQY
clone size: .
V gene: TRBV20-1
J gene: TRBJ2-7
D gene: TRBD2

CDR3 protein: ASSLDGGQALKQF
clone size: few
V gene: TRBV7-3
J gene: TRBJ2-1
D gene: .

CDR3 protein: SVEGTEAF
clone size: .
V gene: TRBV29-1
J gene: TRBJ1-1
D gene: .

CDR3 protein: ATSRDPRGHEQY
clone size: few
V gene: TRBV15
J gene: TRBJ2-7
D gene: .

CDR3 protein: ASSQWGRDGEQY
clone size: few
V gene: TRBV3-1
J gene: TRBJ2-7
D gene: .

CDR3 protein: ASSLGTDPLGYT
clone size: .
V gene: TRBV7-6
J gene: TRBJ1-2
D gene: .

CDR3 protein: ASSYDVGGELF
clone size: .
V gene: TRBV6-5
J gene: TRBJ2-2
D gene: .

CDR3 protein: ASSEGGPEQF
clone size: .
V gene: TRBV6-1
J gene: .
D gene: .

CDR3 protein: SALDRVGDTQY
clone size: few
V gene: TRBV20-1
J gene: TRBJ2-3
D gene: TRBD1

CDR3 protein: ASSPDSGTGDEQY
clone size: .
V gene: TRBV5-1
J gene: .
D gene: TRBD1

CDR3 protein: ASSQGHNIQY
clone size: .
V gene: TRBV11-2
J gene: TRBJ2-4
D gene: .

CDR3 protein: ASSTRTGGEQY
clone size: .
V gene: TRBV7-9
J gene: TRBJ2-7
D gene: TRBD1

CDR3 protein: ASSLESPGTGLKSATEAF
clone size: .
V gene: TRBV4-1
J gene: TRBJ1-1
D gene: TRBD1

CDR3 protein: ASSLATSVSYEQY
clone size: many
V gene: TRBV5-1
J gene: .
D gene: TRBD2

CDR3 protein: ASSSLAGALEQY
clone size: few
V gene: TRBV27
J gene: TRBJ2-7
D gene: TRBD2

CDR3 protein: ASSLIRGDTQY
clone size: few
V gene: TRBV3-1
J gene: TRBJ2-3
D gene: .

CDR3 protein: ASSLGPGTNTGELF
clone size: .
V gene: TRBV11-1
J gene: TRBJ2-2
D gene: .

CDR3 protein: ASSLDKGLTAF
clone size: few
V gene: TRBV28
J gene: TRBJ1-1
D gene: .

CDR3 protein: ASSMTLAAQGGQF
clone size: .
V gene: TRBV19
J gene: TRBJ2-1
D gene: TRBD2

CDR3 protein: ASSSLAVHEQY
clone size: few
V gene: TRBV27
J gene: .
D gene: TRBD2

CDR3 protein: ASSAPVADTQY
clone size: few
V gene: TRBV9
J gene: TRBJ2-3
D gene: .